Listed here is a single TCR beta chain. These data come from a study of control samples from healthy donors and cancer patients. V was trimmed by 4 bases and J by 9 bases, leaving 18 bases between them. This CDR3 has 14 amino acids. Germline lookup yields CDR1 LGHDT and CDR2 YNNKEL (reference sequence). TCRdb keeps only in-frame clones here, not all; method: immunoSEQ multiplex PCR. The table records about 130,000 clones, 90% of them present only once. The chain couples TRBV3-1 (or the pseudogene TRBV3-2) to TRBJ2-5; TRBD1 is a possible D gene (6 bases). The sequencing sample was made of blood. The clonotype was recovered from a man in his forties in good health. DNA of the CDR3: TGTGCCAGCAGCCCCGGGACACCAAATTGGGCCCAGTACTTC. It translates to CASSPGTPNWAQYF.